The next 17 T cell receptor beta chains were all read from a single sample in a study of T cell responses to AZD1222 COVID-19 vaccine. The protocol was immunoSEQ multiplex PCR, while the TCRdb copy is restricted to in-frame clones and leaves out a portion. Among 40,000 to 60,000 clones listed, under 85% were seen once. This specimen consisted of peripheral blood, obtained on day 0 of MenACWY control vaccination. The receptors were gathered from an adult in good health.

The chain links TRBV5-1 to TRBJ2-1; 7 bases map to TRBD2. The junction had 10 bases not matched to a gene; V was cut back by 3 bases and J by 4 bases. The germline V gene has CDR1 SGHRS and CDR2 YFSETQ. The CDR3 consists of 16 residues. The DNA for the CDR3 is TGCGCCAGCAGCTCCTTGACGGGGAGGGTTTACAATGAGCAGTTCTTC. Encoded protein: CASSSLTGRVYNEQFF.

V and J are TRBV6-5 and TRBJ1-2; TRBD1 agrees at 7 bases. The CDR3 consists of 15 residues. V was pared by 4 bases and J by 4 bases, with 9 bases of the junction left unmatched. Germline V lookup: CDR1 MNHEY, CDR2 SVGAGI. CDR3 protein: CASSSQGGSIYGYTF. The CDR3 coding sequence is TGTGCCAGCAGTTCCCAGGGGGGAAGTATCTATGGCTACACCTTC.

The V call is TRBV18, the J call TRBJ1-3; D remains ambiguous. Trimming took 2 bases from V and 4 from J, leaving 3 bases between them. Germline loops: CDR1 KGHSH, CDR2 LQKENI. The CDR3 length is 12 residues. CDR3 residues: CASSPEGNTIYF. In DNA form, the CDR3 reads TGTGCCAGCTCACCAGAGGGAAACACCATATATTTT.

The count of this clone is one. The J gene is TRBJ1-1, the V gene TRBV20-1; no clear D gene. This CDR3 spans 11 amino acids. V dropped 2 bases and J dropped 8 bases, with 9 bases sitting between them. Germline V gene sequence: CDR1 DFQATT, CDR2 SNEGSKA (reference sequence). Here the CDR3 reads CSARFLVEAFF. The DNA for the CDR3 is TGCAGTGCTAGATTCCTCGTCGAAGCTTTCTTT.

The chain uses TRBV18 and TRBJ1-3; D possibly corresponds to TRBD1 (6 bases). The germline V gene has CDR1 KGHSH and CDR2 LQKENI. The CDR3 covers 16 residues. Trimming took off 5 bases at V and 0 bases at J, with 14 bases between the two ends. CDR3 loop: CASSASQGHSGNTIYF. As DNA, the CDR3 is TGTGCCAGCTCAGCCTCACAGGGACACTCTGGAAACACCATATATTTT. The complete variable domain, with remaining parts taken from reference TRBV18 and TRBJ1-3, reads NAGVMQNPRHLVRRRGQEARLRCSPMKGHSHVYWYRQLPEEGLKFMVYLQKENIIDESGMPKERFSAEFPKEGPSILRIQQVVRGDSAAYFCASSASQGHSGNTIYFGEGSWLTVV.

The J gene is TRBJ1-4, the V gene TRBV3-1 (or the pseudogene TRBV3-2), with 7 bases that match TRBD1. V shed 1 base and J 3 bases; nucleotides not matched to a gene: 5. Per the germline V gene, CDR1 is LGHDT and CDR2 is YNNKEL (reference sequence). The CDR3 totals 16 residues. The CDR3 DNA is TGTGCCAGCAGCCAAGCCAGGGACAGTTCTAATGAAAAACTGTTTTTT. Amino acids: CASSQARDSSNEKLFF.

The chain employs TRBV2 and TRBJ1-3; TRBD1 is a possible D gene (5 bases). CDR1 is SNHLY, CDR2 FYNNEI, per germline. CDR3 size: 14 residues. V dropped 3 bases and J dropped 5 bases, with 11 bases sitting between them. Here the CDR3 reads CASSDRGQRNTIYF. Here the CDR3 DNA reads TGTGCCAGCAGTGATCGTGGACAAAGAAACACCATATATTTT.

V gene TRBV15 combines with J gene TRBJ1-1, with D perhaps matching TRBD1 (5 bases). The germline V and J ends were trimmed by 7 bases and 5 bases, with 23 bases remaining between them. Germline CDR1 reads LNHNV; CDR2 reads YYDKDF (reference sequence). The CDR3 sequence is 16 residues long. For the CDR3, the DNA is TGTGCCACCACTGGGGCAGGAGAGGGTAAGGGTACTGAAGCTTTCTTT. Translation: CATTGAGEGKGTEAFF. The variable domain in full, completed from reference TRBV15 and TRBJ1-1, reads DAMVIQNPRYQVTQFGKPVTLSCSQTLNHNVMYWYQQKSSQAPKLLFHYYDKDFNNEADTPDNFQSRRPNTSFCFLDIRSPGLGDTAMYLCATTGAGEGKGTEAFFGQGTRLTVV.

This chain uses TRBV5-4 with TRBJ2-7; weak D call: TRBD2 (6 bases). Trimming shortened V by 4 bases and J by 0 bases, and 20 bases separated the two germline ends. The CDR3 has 17 residues. Germline values: CDR1 SGHNT, CDR2 YYREEE (reference sequence). The CDR3 region has the DNA TGTGCCAGCAGCCCCGGCTGGGGGAGGACGAGCTCCTACGAGCAGTACGTC. As protein: CASSPGWGRTSSYEQYV.

This clone was detected only once. The V call is TRBV19, the J call TRBJ1-1; D is perhaps TRBD1 (5 bases). CDR1 LNHDA and CDR2 SQIVND come from the germline V gene (reference sequence). V was clipped by 0 bases and J by 4 bases, with 9 bases between them. The CDR3 spans 14 residues. The CDR3 spells CASSIDYGGTEAFF. CDR3 bases: TGTGCCAGTAGTATAGATTATGGGGGCACTGAAGCTTTCTTT.

This clone was detected only once. The chain is built from TRBV24-1 and TRBJ2-7; D is ambiguous. Germline CDR1 is KGHDR and CDR2 is SFDVKD. The V gene lost 3 bases and the J gene lost 2 bases, with 7 bases spanning the gap. The CDR3 runs 13 residues. The CDR3 coding sequence is TGTGCCACCAGTGATGTCAAAACCTACGAGCAGTACTTC. Translating gives CATSDVKTYEQYF.

The CDR3, as DNA: TGTGCCAGCAGTTTAGTAGCCAGGGCTGATGGCTACACCTTC. The encoded protein is CASSLVARADGYTF. The chain carries TRBV28 and TRBJ1-2, with D perhaps matching TRBD1 (5 bases). V was pared by 2 bases and J by 6 bases, with 13 bases between. Germline V CDR1 and CDR2: MDHEN, SYDVKM. The length of the CDR3 is 14 residues.

The count of this clone is one. This sequence joins TRBV14 and TRBJ1-2; 9 bases map to TRBD1. With 1 base clipped from V and 0 bases from J, the junction kept 9 bases outside the gene matches. The CDR3 has 18 residues. CDR1 is SGHDN and CDR2 is FVKESK in the germline V gene. CDR3 region: CASSQAGTGRFPNYGYTF. The CDR3 coding sequence is TGTGCCAGCAGCCAAGCAGGGACAGGGAGATTCCCTAACTATGGCTACACCTTC.

This chain links TRBV2 with TRBJ2-7; D possibly corresponds to TRBD1 (6 bases). Germline V CDR1 and CDR2: SNHLY, FYNNEI. Deletions cut 8 bases from V and 5 bases from J, with 7 bases between. The CDR3 is 10 amino acids. The CDR3 spells CASSGDEQYF. The CDR3 bases are TGTGCCAGCTCAGGGGACGAGCAGTACTTC. Based on the CDR3 plus reference TRBV2 and TRBJ2-7, the full variable domain is EPEVTQTPSHQVTQMGQEVILRCVPISNHLYFYWYRQILGQKVEFLVSFYNNEISEKSEIFDDQFSVERPDGSNFTLKIRSTKLEDSAMYFCASSGDEQYFGPGTRLTVT.

V gene TRBV3-1 (or the pseudogene TRBV3-2) combines with J gene TRBJ2-5; 9 bases align to TRBD1. V lost 0 bases and J lost 4; bases outside the gene matches: 3. Per the germline V gene, CDR1 is LGHDT and CDR2 is YNNKEL (reference sequence). The CDR3 totals 15 residues. CDR3 region: CASSQEGQGRETQYF. The CDR3 DNA is TGTGCCAGCAGCCAAGAGGGACAGGGACGAGAGACCCAGTACTTC.

The CDR3 region has the DNA TGTGCCAGCAGAAGACTAGCGGGAGAGGTAGATGAGCAGTTCTTC. Residues: CASRRLAGEVDEQFF. The chain couples TRBV28 to TRBJ2-1, with TRBD2 identical over 12 bases. The CDR3 totals 15 residues. V trimming: 6 bases; J trimming: 8 bases; junction bases outside the gene matches: 8. From germline, CDR1 is MDHEN and CDR2 SYDVKM. Full variable domain (remainder filled in from reference TRBV28 and TRBJ2-1): DVKVTQSSRYLVKRTGEKVFLECVQDMDHENMFWYRQDPGLGLRLIYFSYDVKMKEKGDIPEGYSVSREKKERFSLILESASTNQTSMYLCASRRLAGEVDEQFFGPGTRLTVL.

This chain uses TRBV7-2 with TRBJ2-5; D gene uncertain. Germline CDR1 SGHTA, CDR2 FQGNSA. This CDR3 is built from 15 residues. The germline V and J ends were trimmed by 1 base and 3 bases, with 12 bases remaining between them. CDR3 bases: TGTGCCAGCAGCTTAGAGCACCCCCTGGAAGAGACCCAGTACTTC. It codes for CASSLEHPLEETQYF.